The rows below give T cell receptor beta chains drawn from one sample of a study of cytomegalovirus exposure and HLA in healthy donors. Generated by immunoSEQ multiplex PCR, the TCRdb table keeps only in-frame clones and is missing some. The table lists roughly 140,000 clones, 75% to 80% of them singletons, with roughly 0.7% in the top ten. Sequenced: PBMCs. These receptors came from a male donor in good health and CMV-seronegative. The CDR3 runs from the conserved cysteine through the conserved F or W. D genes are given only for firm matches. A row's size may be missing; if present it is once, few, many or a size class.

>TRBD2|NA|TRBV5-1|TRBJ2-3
CASSFGTTPDTQYF
TGCGCCAGCAGCTTTGGGACTACCCCAGATACGCAGTATTTT
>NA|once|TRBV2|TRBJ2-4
CASNIKNIQYF
TGTGCCAGCAACATTAAAAACATTCAGTACTTC
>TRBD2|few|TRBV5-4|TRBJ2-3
CASSTTSGRAGGTDTQYF
TGTGCCAGCAGCACGACTAGCGGGAGGGCCGGGGGCACAGATACGCAGTATTTT
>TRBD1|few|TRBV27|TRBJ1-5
CASSFQGAHQPQHF
TGTGCCAGCAGTTTTCAGGGGGCTCATCAGCCCCAGCATTTT
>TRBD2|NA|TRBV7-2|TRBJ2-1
CASSLRREGYNEQFF
TGTGCCAGCAGCTTACGACGGGAGGGTTACAATGAGCAGTTCTTC
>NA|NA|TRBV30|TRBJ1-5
CAWSVRRGPQHF
TGTGCCTGGAGTGTACGACGGGGGCCCCAGCATTTT
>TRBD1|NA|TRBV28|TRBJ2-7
CASSTGGFGDREQYF
TGTGCCAGCAGCACAGGGGGATTCGGGGACCGAGAGCAGTACTTC
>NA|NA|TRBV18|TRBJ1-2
CASSPSQDIRYTF
TGTGCCAGCTCACCAAGTCAGGATATTCGCTACACCTTC
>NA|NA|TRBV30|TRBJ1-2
CAWSVRFYGYTF
TGTGCCTGGAGTGTGAGATTCTATGGCTACACCTTC
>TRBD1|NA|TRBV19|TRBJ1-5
CASSILRQGNQPQHF
TGTGCCAGTAGTATTCTACGACAGGGGAATCAGCCCCAGCATTTT
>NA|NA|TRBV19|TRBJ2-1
CASRGPPAEQFF
TGTGCCAGTAGGGGCCCACCCGCTGAGCAGTTCTTC
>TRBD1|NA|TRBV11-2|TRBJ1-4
CASSSRGPTNEKLFF
TGTGCCAGCAGCTCCAGGGGGCCAACTAATGAAAAACTGTTTTTT
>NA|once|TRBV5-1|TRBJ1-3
CASSSTTGSGNTIYF
TGCGCCAGCAGCTCCACGACAGGCTCTGGAAACACCATATATTTT
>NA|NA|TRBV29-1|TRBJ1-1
CSAFGAAKNTEAFF
TGCAGCGCCTTCGGAGCGGCCAAGAACACTGAAGCTTTCTTT
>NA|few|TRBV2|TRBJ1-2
CATMKGVDYGYTF
TGTGCCACCATGAAGGGGGTGGACTATGGCTACACCTTC
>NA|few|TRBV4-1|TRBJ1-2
CASSQERAEYGYTF
TGCGCCAGCAGCCAAGAGAGGGCAGAGTATGGCTACACCTTC
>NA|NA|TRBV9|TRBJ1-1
CASSEGGGAWAFF
TGTGCCAGCAGCGAGGGGGGGGGCGCCTGGGCTTTCTTT
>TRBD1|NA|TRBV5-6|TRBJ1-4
CASSVGPGTGSEKLFF
TGTGCCAGCAGCGTAGGACCCGGGACAGGGAGTGAAAAACTGTTTTTT
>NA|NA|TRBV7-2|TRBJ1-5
CASSSRGRSHSNQPQHF
TGTGCCAGCAGCTCAAGGGGCAGATCTCATAGCAATCAGCCCCAGCATTTT
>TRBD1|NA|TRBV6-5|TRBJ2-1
CASSYSTGYNEQFF
TGTGCCAGCAGTTACTCGACAGGGTACAATGAGCAGTTCTTC
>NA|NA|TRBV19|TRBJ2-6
CASISGSSGANVLTF
TGTGCCAGTATCTCAGGCTCCTCTGGGGCCAACGTCCTGACTTTC
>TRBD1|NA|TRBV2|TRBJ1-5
CATTGEKGNQPQHF
TGTGCCACAACAGGGGAGAAGGGCAATCAGCCCCAGCATTTT
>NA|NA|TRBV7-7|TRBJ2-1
CASGQGIYNEQFF
TGTGCCAGCGGTCAGGGGATCTACAATGAGCAGTTCTTC
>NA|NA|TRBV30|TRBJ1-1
CAWSVYAEAFF
TGTGCCTGGAGTGTGTACGCGGAAGCTTTCTTT
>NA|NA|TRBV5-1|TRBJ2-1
CASSLLRVAGEQFF
TGCGCCAGCAGCTTGTTACGGGTCGCGGGGGAGCAGTTCTTC
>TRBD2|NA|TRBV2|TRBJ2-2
CASSVKGGVGELFF
TGTGCCAGCAGTGTAAAGGGAGGGGTCGGGGAGCTGTTTTTT
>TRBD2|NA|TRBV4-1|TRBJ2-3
CASSQGTSGILTDTQYF
TGCGCCAGCAGCCAAGGGACTAGCGGAATACTCACAGATACGCAGTATTTT
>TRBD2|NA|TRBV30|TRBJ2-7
CALKREGLHEQYF
TGTGCCTTAAAGCGGGAGGGCCTGCACGAGCAGTACTTC
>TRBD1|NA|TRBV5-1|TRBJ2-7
CASSSTGGSYEQYF
TGCGCCAGCAGCTCTACAGGGGGGTCCTACGAGCAGTACTTC
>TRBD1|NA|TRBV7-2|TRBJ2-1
CASSLGGTGGADKFF
TGTGCCAGCAGCTTAGGGGGGACAGGGGGCGCGGATAAGTTCTTC
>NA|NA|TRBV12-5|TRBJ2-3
CASGETLGEGTDTQYF
TGTGCTAGTGGTGAAACCCTGGGGGAGGGCACAGATACGCAGTATTTT
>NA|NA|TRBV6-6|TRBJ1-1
CASDSGEGNTEAFF
TGTGCCAGCGATAGCGGGGAGGGGAACACTGAAGCTTTCTTT
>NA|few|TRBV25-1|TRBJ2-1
CASSEFGEEQFF
TGTGCCAGCAGTGAGTTTGGGGAGGAGCAGTTCTTC